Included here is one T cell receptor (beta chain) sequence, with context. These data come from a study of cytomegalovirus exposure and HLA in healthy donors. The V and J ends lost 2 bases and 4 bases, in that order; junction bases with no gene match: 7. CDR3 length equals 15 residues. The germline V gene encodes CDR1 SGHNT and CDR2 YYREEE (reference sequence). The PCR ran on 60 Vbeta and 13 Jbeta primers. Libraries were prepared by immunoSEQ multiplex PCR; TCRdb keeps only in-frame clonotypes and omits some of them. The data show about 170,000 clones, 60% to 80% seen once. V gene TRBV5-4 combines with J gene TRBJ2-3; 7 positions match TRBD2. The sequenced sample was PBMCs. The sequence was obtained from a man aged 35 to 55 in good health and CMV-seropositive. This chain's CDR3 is CASSFAGGRADTQYF. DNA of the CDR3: TGTGCCAGCAGCTTCGCGGGCGGGAGAGCAGATACGCAGTATTTT.